The source of this TCR beta chain is a study of T cells in placental villitis. Worth noting for this clone: The antigen is not known.

Germline CDR1 reads LNHDA; CDR2 reads SQIVND (reference sequence). The CDR3 is 14 amino acids. The germline V and J ends were trimmed by 3 bases and 4 bases, with 10 bases remaining between them. The immunoSEQ assay was v4. Sequencing used immunoSEQ multiplex PCR; TCRdb keeps in-frame clones, though not all of them. The table lists 2,000 to 2,500 clones, 75% to 85% of them singletons. Study conclusions and caveats: This bulk method cannot assign sequences to subsets or to mother or fetus.

The chain links TRBV19 to TRBJ1-3; TRBD1 might be the D (6 bases). Material for sequencing was placental tissue containing maternal and fetal cells. The source of this sequence is a human patient with infectious villitis; the placental T cells may come from both mother and fetus. The CDR3 nucleotides read TGTGCCAGTAGTATCGGGGGCGCCGGAAACACCATATATTTT. The encoded protein is CASSIGGAGNTIYF.